This is a list of T cell receptor beta chains from one sample in a study of cytomegalovirus exposure and HLA in healthy donors. Measured with immunoSEQ multiplex PCR; TCRdb has only the in-frame clones, and not every one. The sample consists of some 170,000 clones, around four fifths of them appearing once. The sample taken for sequencing was PBMCs. All receptors come from a girl aged 2 to 9 in good health and CMV-seropositive. Each CDR3 is given with its conserved first and last residue. A D gene is named only where the DNA matches it firmly. Size tells how often a clone was seen (once, few, many) or the class of an expanded clone, and some rows leave it out.

TRBV6-1,TRBJ1-5,.,once,TGTGCCAGCAGTGGCAGGGCAATTGTACAGCCCCAGCATTTT,CASSGRAIVQPQHF
TRBV4-1,TRBJ2-3,TRBD2,.,TGCGCCAGCAGCCCCGTCCCCGGGACTAGCGGATACACAGATACGCAGTATTTT,CASSPVPGTSGYTDTQYF
TRBV19,TRBJ2-1,.,.,TGTGCCAGTAGTCCATGGGGCAATTACAATGAGCAGTTCTTC,CASSPWGNYNEQFF
TRBV5-1,TRBJ2-1,.,.,TGCGCCAGCAGCTTGGTCGCGGGCAGTGAGCAGTTCTTC,CASSLVAGSEQFF
TRBV6-6,TRBJ1-2,.,.,TGTGCCAGCAGTTACTCGGAAGGGGCCGGCGGCTACACCTTC,CASSYSEGAGGYTF
TRBV13,TRBJ1-2,.,.,TGTGCCAGCAGCCTTCAGGGAAACTATGGCTACACCTTC,CASSLQGNYGYTF
TRBV28,TRBJ2-2,TRBD2,.,TGTGCCAGCAGTTTGCTAGCGGGAGAGACCGGGGAGCTGTTTTTT,CASSLLAGETGELFF
TRBV7-3,TRBJ2-2,TRBD1,few,TGTGCCAGCAGCTGGACAGGGGGTGCCGGGGAGCTGTTTTTT,CASSWTGGAGELFF
TRBV28,TRBJ2-6,.,.,TGTGCCAGCAGGGCCAGACTTCCCTCTGGGGCCAACGTCCTGACTTTC,CASRARLPSGANVLTF
TRBV10-1,TRBJ1-5,TRBD1,few,TGCGCCAGCAGTCCAGGGGGGCGTCAGCCCCAGCATTTT,CASSPGGRQPQHF
TRBV6-1,TRBJ1-1,TRBD1,.,TGTGCCAGCCCCTCCGGGACACAGGGGGGGACTGAAGCTTTCTTT,CASPSGTQGGTEAFF
TRBV19,TRBJ2-5,TRBD2,.,TGTGCCAGTAGTAGGGGACTAGCGGAAGAGACCCAGTACTTC,CASSRGLAEETQYF
TRBV19,TRBJ2-6,.,.,TGTGCCAGTAGTATACAGATTTCTGGGGCCAACGTCCTGACTTTC,CASSIQISGANVLTF
TRBV4-1,TRBJ2-3,TRBD2,few,TGCGCCAGCAGCCCCGGACTAGCGGGAGTTCTAGGGGATACGCAGTATTTT,CASSPGLAGVLGDTQYF
TRBV4-2,TRBJ2-2,TRBD2,.,TGTGCCAGCAGCCAAGATACGGCGGGAGTTGACGGGGAGCTGTTTTTT,CASSQDTAGVDGELFF
TRBV6-5,TRBJ2-7,TRBD2,.,TGTGCCAGCAAAGCTAGCGGGAGCTACGAGCAGTACTTC,CASKASGSYEQYF
TRBV19,TRBJ2-7,TRBD1,.,TGTGCCAGTAGTATAGGCCCCCCGGGACAGGGGGCCTACGAGCAGTACTTC,CASSIGPPGQGAYEQYF
TRBV7-9,TRBJ2-1,TRBD2,.,TGTGCCAGCAGCGGGACTAGTCGGGGTGAGCAGTTCTTC,CASSGTSRGEQFF
TRBV5-6,TRBJ2-5,TRBD1,.,TGTGCCAGCAGCTTGTGGACAGGGAGGGAGACCCAGTACTTC,CASSLWTGRETQYF
TRBV28,TRBJ2-3,TRBD2,.,TGTGCCAGCATTCCGGGACTAGCGGGAGGGCCTGTGGATACGCAGTATTTT,CASIPGLAGGPVDTQYF
TRBV6-5,TRBJ2-7,TRBD1,.,TGTGCCAGCAGTGTCCGACAGGGAACCCACGAGCAGTACTTC,CASSVRQGTHEQYF
TRBV4-1,TRBJ2-3,.,.,TGCGCCAGCAGCCAGGAATTCCAGGAGGCCACTAGCACAGATACGCAGTATTTT,CASSQEFQEATSTDTQYF
TRBV4-1,TRBJ2-2,.,few,TGCGCCAGCAGCCAAGGCCAGGTGTCCGGTTCCGGGGAGCTGTTTTTT,CASSQGQVSGSGELFF
TRBV11-2,TRBJ2-3,.,.,TGTGCCAGCAGCACACCCCTATTGGGGGACAACACAGATACGCAGTATTTT,CASSTPLLGDNTDTQYF
TRBV30,TRBJ1-2,.,.,TGTGCCTGGACACATATTCGAATGGGAGCCTATGGCTACACCTTC,CAWTHIRMGAYGYTF
TRBV2,TRBJ2-2,.,.,TGTGCCAGACGACTTAACACCGGGGAGCTGTTTTTT,CARRLNTGELFF
TRBV6-5,TRBJ2-3,TRBD2,.,TGTGCCAGCAGTTACAGGCTAGCGGGAGATACGCAGTATTTT,CASSYRLAGDTQYF
TRBV5-1,TRBJ1-4,.,.,TGCGCCAGCAGCTTGCTTTCGTCTAGTGAAAAACTGTTTTTT,CASSLLSSSEKLFF
TRBV30,TRBJ1-2,TRBD1,few,TGTGCCTGCCTCGGGACAGGGGTACATGGCTACACCTTC,CACLGTGVHGYTF
TRBV10-3,TRBJ2-3,TRBD1,.,TGTGCCATCAGTGAGAGAGGACAGGATGGCACAGATACGCAGTATTTT,CAISERGQDGTDTQYF
TRBV6-5,TRBJ1-4,TRBD1,.,TGTGCCAGCAGTGTAGAGGGGGCCGGTAATGAAAAACTGTTTTTT,CASSVEGAGNEKLFF
TRBV29-1,TRBJ1-5,.,.,TGCAGCGCACAGGGATCGAGCAATCAGCCCCAGCATTTT,CSAQGSSNQPQHF
TRBV30,TRBJ1-4,.,once,TGTGCCTGCGTGAGGAGGGCCAGGGAAAAACTGTTTTTT,CACVRRAREKLFF
TRBV7-9,TRBJ1-1,.,.,TGTGCCAGCAGCCCCCTGCGGGCCCTTGGGTCCGGGGGGGACACTGAAGCTTTCTTT,CASSPLRALGSGGDTEAFF
TRBV12-5,TRBJ2-5,TRBD2,.,TGTGCTAGTGCCCCTGGGGGGCTAGCGGGAGTTGGGGAGACCCAGTACTTC,CASAPGGLAGVGETQYF
TRBV4-1,TRBJ2-3,TRBD2,.,TGCGCCAGCAGCCAGGCCCGGGGAGGGCCGATAGATACGCAGTATTTT,CASSQARGGPIDTQYF
TRBV4-1,TRBJ2-7,TRBD1,.,TGCGCCAGCAGCCTCCTTGGACAGGGGGGGAATTACGAGCAGTACTTC,CASSLLGQGGNYEQYF
TRBV5-8,TRBJ1-1,TRBD1,.,TGTGCCAGCAGAACAATAGGGGGCCGGACTGAAGCTTTCTTT,CASRTIGGRTEAFF
TRBV6-4,TRBJ2-6,.,few,TGTGCCAGCAGTGACTCGATAACAGGGGCCAACGTCCTGACTTTC,CASSDSITGANVLTF
TRBV19,TRBJ2-2,.,.,TGTGCCAGTAGTTCTCGTGGCGGAGTACGGACCGGGGAGCTGTTTTTT,CASSSRGGVRTGELFF
TRBV28,TRBJ1-6,TRBD1,.,TGTGCCAGTTGCCAGGGACAGGCCGTTAGCTCACCCCTCCACTTT,CASCQGQAVSSPLHF